Below are 28 T cell receptor beta chains sequenced from a single sample in a study of T cell changes during pregnancy in multiple sclerosis. Assay used: immunoSEQ multiplex PCR; TCRdb lists only in-frame clones, some missing. The sample records under 110,000 clones, about 90% being singletons. Here the sequenced sample was peripheral blood, taken before pregnancy. The receptors originated from a female donor with multiple sclerosis, enrolled in a pregnancy study.

The gene calls are TRBV10-3 and TRBJ2-1; 14 nucleotides match TRBD2. Germline V gene lookup returns CDR1 ENHRY and CDR2 SYGVKD. This CDR3 comprises 16 residues. Trimming removed 6 bases from V and 10 bases from J; junction bases left unmatched: 11. DNA for the CDR3: TGTGCCATCAGGGGACTAGCGGGGGCCATGGGGGGCGAGCAGTTCTTC. Translated, it gives CAIRGLAGAMGGEQFF.

The chain recombines TRBV30 with TRBJ1-2; 7 nucleotides match TRBD1. The ends lost 2 bases at V and 5 bases at J; junction bases unmatched: 2. This CDR3 has 12 residues. Germline V gene lookup returns CDR1 GTSNPN and CDR2 SVGIG (reference sequence). This CDR3 is CAWSSTGYGYTF. The DNA of the CDR3 is TGTGCCTGGAGTTCGACAGGGTATGGCTACACCTTC.

This clone showed up just once. V is TRBV11-2 and J is TRBJ2-7; 10 positions match TRBD2. J gave up 2 bases and V 3 bases, and 7 bases lay outside the gene matches. The CDR3 is 16 residues long. Germline CDR1 reads SGHAT; CDR2 reads FQNNGV. CDR3 in amino acids: CASSLESGRVPYEQYF. The CDR3 DNA follows: TGTGCCAGCAGCTTGGAGAGCGGGAGGGTTCCCTACGAGCAGTACTTC.

J is TRBJ2-7 and V is TRBV6-6; tentative D call: TRBD1 (6 bases). V dropped 8 bases and J dropped 1 base, with 12 bases sitting between them. Germline CDR1 reads MNHNY; CDR2 reads SVGAGI (reference sequence). This CDR3 is built from 13 residues. The CDR3 region is CASRDNPSYEQYF. In DNA, the CDR3 is TGTGCCAGCCGGGACAACCCTTCCTACGAGCAGTACTTC.

This clone was counted once. V and J are TRBV4-2 and TRBJ2-1; possibly TRBD2 for D (6 bases). V lost 5 bases, J lost 2 bases, and 10 bases lay in between. The CDR3 is 14 residues long. Germline CDR1 LGHNA, CDR2 YNFKEQ. The CDR3 bases are TGTGCCAGCAGCTCGGGACTCACCTACAATGAGCAGTTCTTC. Translation: CASSSGLTYNEQFF.

The genes are TRBV5-1 and TRBJ2-1; possible D gene TRBD1, 6 bases. This CDR3 spans 13 amino acids. Trimming shortened V by 4 bases and J by 4 bases, and 9 bases separated the two germline ends. The germline V gene encodes CDR1 SGHRS and CDR2 YFSETQ. The CDR3 is CASSLGGYNEQFF. The CDR3 DNA reads TGCGCCAGCAGCCTAGGGGGATACAATGAGCAGTTCTTC.

The rearrangement links TRBV20-1 to TRBJ1-2, with D possibly TRBD1 on 6 matching bases. The CDR3 sequence is 11 residues long. Germline-derived CDR1 and CDR2 are DFQATT and SNEGSKA (reference sequence). V gave up 4 bases and J gave up 8 bases, with 11 bases separating them. CDR3 DNA sequence: TGCAGTGCTATCGATGGGGGCGGCTACACCTTC. Amino acids: CSAIDGGGYTF.

This chain connects TRBV5-1 to TRBJ2-3, with D tentatively TRBD2 (6 bases). The V gene's germline CDR1 is SGHRS and CDR2 YFSETQ. This CDR3 has 14 residues. V lost 1 base and J lost 6, with 12 bases in between. In nucleotides, the CDR3 is TGCGCCAGCAGCTTGCTGGAGGGTGGCGATACGCAGTATTTT. Translated: CASSLLEGGDTQYF.

V and J are TRBV12-5 and TRBJ1-1; 9 positions agree with TRBD1. The CDR3 contains 14 residues. Germline CDR1 and CDR2: LGHNT and FRNRAP. The V gene end was trimmed by 4 bases and the J gene end by 4 bases; junction bases not matched to a gene: 4. DNA for the CDR3: TGTGCTAGTGGTTCCGGGACAGGGAGCACTGAAGCTTTCTTT. It yields the protein CASGSGTGSTEAFF.

The chain has TRBV5-1 and TRBJ2-5, with D tentatively TRBD1 (6 bases). V shed 0 bases and J shed 5 bases, with 14 bases lying between them. Germline CDR1 and CDR2: SGHRS and YFSETQ. The CDR3 consists of 15 residues. The DNA of the CDR3 is TGCGCCAGCAGCTTGGGGAACTCAGGGGTCGAGACCCAGTACTTC. As protein: CASSLGNSGVETQYF.

The chain links TRBV5-8 to TRBJ2-5, with D possibly being TRBD1 (5 bases). Germline CDR1 reads SGHTS; CDR2 reads YDEGEE. The CDR3 runs 13 residues. The V gene lost 4 bases and the J gene lost 4 bases, with 11 bases spanning the gap. The CDR3 sequence: CASSGAGLETQYF. As DNA, the CDR3 is TGTGCCAGCAGCGGAGCAGGGTTAGAGACCCAGTACTTC.

The chain recombines TRBV5-1 with TRBJ2-7; 10 bases align to TRBD1. J was trimmed by 7 bases and V by 4 bases; bases with no gene match: 5. CDR1 is SGHRS and CDR2 is YFSETQ in the germline V gene. The CDR3 is 13 residues long. The CDR3: CASSPGQGWEQYF. The DNA of the CDR3 is TGCGCCAGCAGCCCGGGACAGGGGTGGGAGCAGTACTTC.

The V gene is TRBV28, the J gene TRBJ2-5, with 12 bases that match TRBD1. Germline trimming cut 6 bases from V and 5 bases from J; bases unmatched to any gene: 4. The CDR3 has 14 residues. Germline V gene lookup returns CDR1 MDHEN and CDR2 SYDVKM. The CDR3 region has the DNA TGTGCCAGCAGCGGGACAGGGGGCGAGGAGACCCAGTACTTC. This translates into CASSGTGGEETQYF.

The rearrangement uses TRBV6-1 and TRBJ2-1; 8 bases match TRBD1. V lost 4 bases to trimming and J lost 7 bases; unmatched junction nucleotides: 6. Germline-derived CDR1 and CDR2 are MNHNS and SASEGT. The CDR3 is 14 amino acids. The CDR3 spells CASSVRDRMNEQFF. CDR3 in DNA: TGTGCCAGCAGTGTACGGGACAGGATGAATGAGCAGTTCTTC.

The V and J genes are TRBV4-1 and TRBJ2-3; D is perhaps TRBD2 (7 bases). Germline V CDR1 and CDR2: MGHRA, YSYEKL. This CDR3 comprises 17 residues. V lost 4 bases to trimming and J lost 0 bases, with 17 bases between them. CDR3 sequence: CASSPSLGGASTDTQYF. CDR3 nucleotide sequence: TGCGCCAGCAGCCCTAGTCTGGGGGGGGCTAGCACAGATACGCAGTATTTT.

This clone was counted only a few times. The J gene is TRBJ1-5, the V gene TRBV30; the D gene is possibly TRBD1 (6 bases). Deletions cut 2 bases from V and 4 bases from J, with 15 bases between. The CDR3 length is 15 residues. Germline V gives CDR1 GTSNPN, CDR2 SVGIG (reference sequence). The CDR3 nucleotides read TGTGCCTGGAGTAAGGGGGAATTCCTTAATCAGCCCCAGCATTTT. As protein: CAWSKGEFLNQPQHF. Full variable domain (remainder filled in from reference TRBV30 and TRBJ1-5): SQTIHQWPATLVQPVGSPLSLECTVEGTSNPNLYWYRQAAGRGLQLLFYSVGIGQISSEVPQNLSASRPQDRQFILSSKKLLLSDSGFYLCAWSKGEFLNQPQHFGDGTRLSIL.

The J gene is TRBJ2-3, the V gene TRBV6-1; 10 positions agree with TRBD2. The length of the CDR3 is 15 residues. Germline assignment: CDR1 MNHNS and CDR2 SASEGT. V was clipped by 7 bases and J by 4 bases; unmatched bases: 8. CDR3: CASKVASGGSDTQYF. The CDR3 DNA sequence: TGTGCCAGCAAGGTCGCTAGCGGGGGATCAGATACGCAGTATTTT.

The genes are TRBV18 and TRBJ2-7; TRBD1 is a possible D gene (6 bases). CDR3 length equals 17 residues. V dropped 0 bases and J dropped 7 bases, with 22 bases sitting between them. Germline lookup yields CDR1 KGHSH and CDR2 LQKENI. As DNA, the CDR3 is TGTGCCAGCTCACCACCTAACGGGGACACATACGCTGTTGAGCAGTACTTC. Its translation: CASSPPNGDTYAVEQYF.

V usage is TRBV9 and J usage is TRBJ2-6, with D perhaps TRBD2 (7 bases). The V end was cut by 4 bases, the J end by 3 bases, with 20 bases between. From germline, CDR1 is SGDLS and CDR2 YYNGEE. CDR3 length: 18 residues. The CDR3 DNA is TGTGCCAGCAGCTTGGGAGGGGGTGAGCTTTTTGGGGCCAACGTCCTGACTTTC. Its protein is CASSLGGGELFGANVLTF. The full variable domain, its missing parts supplied by reference TRBV9 and TRBJ2-6, is DSGVTQTPKHLITATGQRVTLRCSPRSGDLSVYWYQQSLDQGLQFLIQYYNGEERAKGNILERFSAQQFPDLHSELNLSSLELGDSALYFCASSLGGGELFGANVLTFGAGSRLTVL.

CDR3 residues: CASSLQGASEAFF. Written as DNA, the CDR3 is TGTGCCAGCAGCTTACAGGGGGCAAGTGAAGCTTTCTTT. The chain combines TRBV7-2 with TRBJ1-1, with TRBD1 identical over 8 bases. The junction had 3 bases not matched to a gene; V was cut back by 2 bases and J by 7 bases. Germline V gives CDR1 SGHTA, CDR2 FQGNSA. The CDR3 runs to 13 residues.

This chain joins TRBV9 and TRBJ2-1; TRBD1 agrees at 7 bases. This CDR3 has 14 amino acids. Looked up from germline, CDR1 is SGDLS and CDR2 is YYNGEE. The V gene end was trimmed by 3 bases and the J gene end by 4 bases; junction bases not matched to a gene: 4. In DNA form, the CDR3 reads TGTGCCAGCAGCGGGGGACAGACTTACAATGAGCAGTTCTTC. As protein: CASSGGQTYNEQFF.

The rearrangement joins TRBV29-1 to TRBJ2-2; 7 nucleotides line up with TRBD1. V lost 6 bases to trimming and J lost 5 bases; unmatched junction nucleotides: 15. The CDR3 runs 16 residues. CDR1 and CDR2 (germline): SQVTM, ANQGSEA. The CDR3 protein is CSVGLTGSIGTGELFF. CDR3 DNA: TGCAGCGTGGGTCTGACAGGGTCGATAGGGACCGGGGAGCTGTTTTTT.

The chain carries TRBV29-1 and TRBJ2-5; D not resolved. This CDR3 is built from 12 residues. The germline V gene encodes CDR1 SQVTM and CDR2 ANQGSEA. V shed 7 bases and J shed 1 base, with 10 bases lying between them. The CDR3 is CSASRSQETQYF. Here the CDR3 DNA reads TGCAGCGCTTCACGGTCCCAAGAGACCCAGTACTTC. Filled out from reference TRBV29-1 and TRBJ2-5, the complete variable domain reads SAVISQKPSRDICQRGTSLTIQCQVDSQVTMMFWYRQQPGQSLTLIATANQGSEATYESGFVIDKFPISRPNLTFSTLTVSNMSPEDSSIYLCSASRSQETQYFGPGTRLLVL.

V gene TRBV6-5 combines with J gene TRBJ2-7; D is uncertain. Per germline, CDR1 MNHEY and CDR2 SVGAGI. Trimming removed 6 bases at V and 2 bases at J, with 17 bases between. CDR3 size: 15 residues. DNA of the CDR3: TGTGCCAGCAGCCGCCCCACCGGGTCTGCCTACGAGCAGTACTTC. Amino acids: CASSRPTGSAYEQYF.

V and J are TRBV4-1 and TRBJ1-2; 8 nucleotides align to TRBD1. With 3 bases clipped from V and 7 bases from J, the junction kept 10 bases outside the gene matches. This CDR3 comprises 15 residues. Germline loops: CDR1 MGHRA, CDR2 YSYEKL. CDR3 sequence reads: CASSQPDREVGGYTF. CDR3 nucleotides: TGCGCCAGCAGCCAGCCGGACAGGGAAGTTGGTGGCTACACCTTC.

The chain uses TRBV7-2 and TRBJ2-6, with D possibly TRBD1 on 6 matching bases. The germline gives CDR1 SGHTA, CDR2 FQGNSA. CDR3 size: 16 residues. Trimming removed 4 bases at V and 4 bases at J, with 14 bases between. Here the CDR3 DNA reads TGTGCCAGCAGCTCCACAGGGTTTGGGGGGGCCAACGTCCTGACTTTC. It encodes CASSSTGFGGANVLTF. Based on the CDR3 plus reference TRBV7-2 and TRBJ2-6, the full variable domain is GAGVSQSPSNKVTEKGKDVELRCDPISGHTALYWYRQSLGQGLEFLIYFQGNSAPDKSGLPSDRFSAERTGGSVSTLTIQRTQQEDSAVYLCASSSTGFGGANVLTFGAGSRLTVL.

The genes are TRBV5-6 and TRBJ2-1, with a tentative D call TRBD2 (6 bases). Trimming took off 4 bases at V and 6 bases at J, with 11 bases between the two ends. The germline V gene encodes CDR1 SGHDT and CDR2 YYEEEE. The CDR3 is 13 amino acids. This chain's CDR3 is CASSLWGVNEQFF. For the CDR3, the DNA is TGTGCCAGCAGCCTCTGGGGGGTCAATGAGCAGTTCTTC.

V gene TRBV18 combines with J gene TRBJ2-5, with D possibly being TRBD2 (5 bases). The V gene lost 0 bases and the J gene lost 4 bases, with 15 bases spanning the gap. From germline, CDR1 is KGHSH and CDR2 LQKENI. CDR3 length: 16 residues. CDR3 DNA: TGTGCCAGCTCACCACCTTCTACGGGCGCGGGAGAGACCCAGTACTTC. It is translated as CASSPPSTGAGETQYF.